These 7 T cell receptor beta chains were all obtained from the same sample, sequenced in a study of OX40 agonist ivuxolimab in advanced cancers. Method: immunoSEQ multiplex PCR; TCRdb's copy keeps in-frame clones and lacks some. The sample lists about 60,000 clones; around 86% were seen once. The sample in question was CD4+ or CD8+ T cells sorted from blood, obtained in a trial of the OX40 agonist ivuxolimab. The receptors were sampled from an adult with an advanced solid tumor such as melanoma, head and neck, liver or kidney cancer.

This clone occurred many times. The V gene is TRBV5-8, the J gene TRBJ1-5; no clear D gene. The germline gives CDR1 SGHTS, CDR2 YDEGEE. Trimming removed 5 bases from V and 4 bases from J, with 13 bases in between. The CDR3 extends over 14 amino acids. This CDR3 reads CASSHDGANQPQHF. In DNA, the CDR3 is TGTGCCAGCAGTCATGACGGCGCGAATCAGCCCCAGCATTTT.

This clone was counted a single time. The chain recombines TRBV9 with TRBJ2-3, with D tentatively TRBD2 (5 bases). Trimming left V 2 bases short and J 3 bases short, with 10 bases between. This CDR3 is built from 14 residues. Germline assignment: CDR1 SGDLS and CDR2 YYNGEE. CDR3 residues: CASSVEGLTDTQYF. The CDR3 region has the DNA TGTGCCAGCAGCGTCGAGGGTCTAACAGATACGCAGTATTTT.

The chain is built from TRBV6-5 and TRBJ1-5; D is unclear. Trimming took 4 bases from V and 2 from J, leaving 9 bases between them. This CDR3 contains 14 residues. Germline CDR1 is MNHEY and CDR2 is SVGAGI. This CDR3 reads CASSSYFGNQPQHF. The CDR3 bases are TGTGCCAGCAGTTCTTACTTCGGCAATCAGCCCCAGCATTTT.

The rearrangement links TRBV9 to TRBJ2-7; D might be TRBD2 (5 bases). This CDR3 is built from 12 residues. V was pared by 4 bases and J by 6 bases, with 11 bases between. Germline V CDR1 and CDR2: SGDLS, YYNGEE. The CDR3 loop is CASSPGGTEQYF. CDR3 DNA sequence: TGTGCCAGCAGCCCCGGAGGAACCGAGCAGTACTTC.

The rearrangement joins TRBV19 to TRBJ1-2; 8 positions agree with TRBD1. V shed 1 base, J shed 6 bases, and the junction held 7 bases outside the gene matches. This CDR3 is 15 amino acids long. The germline V gene has CDR1 LNHDA and CDR2 SQIVND (reference sequence). In DNA form, the CDR3 reads TGTGCCAGTAGTATAGCCCTTACAGGGGGAGATGGCTACACCTTC. It translates to CASSIALTGGDGYTF. The full variable domain, in which reference TRBV19 and TRBJ1-2 provide the parts outside the CDR3, is DGGITQSPKYLFRKEGQNVTLSCEQNLNHDAMYWYRQDPGQGLRLIYYSQIVNDFQKGDIAEGYSVSREKKESFPLTVTSAQKNPTAFYLCASSIALTGGDGYTFGSGTRLTVV.

Many counts were recorded for this clone. The chain recombines TRBV7-8 with TRBJ2-1, with 10 bases aligning to TRBD2. The CDR3 runs 15 residues. V lost 5 bases and J lost 6; bases outside the gene matches: 7. The germline V gene has CDR1 SGHVS and CDR2 FQNEAQ. The CDR3 reads CASSPQRGGRNEQFF. As DNA, the CDR3 is TGTGCCAGCAGCCCCCAGCGGGGGGGCCGCAATGAGCAGTTCTTC.

This clone was picked up one time. This sequence joins TRBV7-3 and TRBJ2-1; tentatively, D is TRBD1 or TRBD2 (5 bases each). The germline V and J ends were trimmed by 5 bases and 4 bases, with 18 bases remaining between them. Germline values: CDR1 SGHTA, CDR2 FQGTGA. The CDR3 spans 16 residues. The CDR3 DNA is TGTGCCAGCAGCCATCTCGGTGGGGGAGTTTACAATGAGCAGTTCTTC. Protein product: CASSHLGGGVYNEQFF. Complete variable domain (other parts from reference TRBV7-3 and TRBJ2-1): GAGVSQTPSNKVTEKGKYVELRCDPISGHTALYWYRQSLGQGPEFLIYFQGTGAADDSGLPNDRFFAVRPEGSVSTLKIQRTERGDSAVYLCASSHLGGGVYNEQFFGPGTRLTVL.